The rows below give T cell receptor beta chains drawn from one sample of a study of blood T cell repertoires in COVID-19. TCRdb's table, derived via immunoSEQ multiplex PCR, lists solely in-frame clones and lacks some. The table includes about 180,000 clones, roughly 88% detected once. Sequencing used PBMCs or T cells enriched from blood (not recorded which). These receptors were collected from a woman in her twenties or thirties who had recovered from COVID-19. The CDR3 runs from the conserved cysteine through the conserved F or W. A D gene is named only where the DNA matches it firmly. The listing skips clone size in some rows; elsewhere it reads once, few, many or a size class.

V gene	D gene	clone size	J gene	CDR3 DNA	CDR3 protein
TRBV4-1	TRBD1	NA	TRBJ1-4	TGCGCCAGCAGCCACTCCCCGGGACAGGGAAAGAGTAATGAAAAACTGTTTTTT	CASSHSPGQGKSNEKLFF
TRBV6-6	TRBD2	NA	TRBJ2-7	TGTGCCAGCAGTTACTCCGGTCGAGCGGGAGACCACGAGCAGTACTTC	CASSYSGRAGDHEQYF
TRBV4-1	TRBD2	NA	TRBJ2-1	TGCGCCAGCAGCCAAGATAGCGGGAGGTCCTACAATGAGCAGTTCTTC	CASSQDSGRSYNEQFF
TRBV10-2	TRBD1	NA	TRBJ1-3	TGCGCCAGCGCCGTGGGACAGGGGGTCGGAAACACCATATATTTT	CASAVGQGVGNTIYF
TRBV2	TRBD1	NA	TRBJ1-2	TGTGCCAGCAGAGGACAGGGGGCACGAAGGACCTTC	CASRGQGARRTF
TRBV28	NA	NA	TRBJ1-1	TGTGCCAGCAGTTTACCGGGGACTGAAGCTTTCTTT	CASSLPGTEAFF
TRBV10-3	TRBD1	NA	TRBJ1-2	TGTGCCATCAGTGAGGGGACAGGGGTAGGCTATGGCTACACCTTC	CAISEGTGVGYGYTF
TRBV21-1	NA	NA	TRBJ2-7	TGTGCCAGCAGCAATAAGTTGGGACTAGCGGGAGTCCTAATCTCCTACGAGCAGTACTTC	CASSNKLGLAGVLISYEQYF
TRBV7-9	TRBD2	NA	TRBJ2-1	TGTGCCAGCAGCCCGGGACTATACTACAATGAGCAGTTCTTC	CASSPGLYYNEQFF
TRBV27	NA	NA	TRBJ1-3	TGTGCCAGCAGTTTACAGGGCCTCTCTGGAAACACCATATATTTT	CASSLQGLSGNTIYF
TRBV5-1	NA	NA	TRBJ1-1	TGCGCCAGCAGCTCTACGGGGTCCAAGGGGGTGAACACTGAAGCTTTCTTT	CASSSTGSKGVNTEAFF
TRBV19	NA	NA	TRBJ1-2	TGTGCCAGTACTGGGGGGATAGTAGCTAACTATGGCTACACCTTC	CASTGGIVANYGYTF
TRBV27	TRBD1	NA	TRBJ1-5	TGTGCCAGCAGTTTAAATTCAGGGGGATCCAGCAATCAGCCCCAGCATTTT	CASSLNSGGSSNQPQHF
TRBV11-2	TRBD1	NA	TRBJ2-2	TGTGCCAGCAGCACCAGGACAGGGGGTTCCACCGGGGAGCTGTTTTTT	CASSTRTGGSTGELFF
TRBV6-5	TRBD1	NA	TRBJ2-7	TGTGCCAGTCACCGTCAGGGGGCCTACGAGCAGTACTTC	CASHRQGAYEQYF
TRBV7-2	TRBD2	NA	TRBJ2-2	TGTGCCAGCAGCTTACCCTTTTCGGCGGGAGGTGGTGGGGAGCTGTTTTTT	CASSLPFSAGGGGELFF
TRBV27	NA	NA	TRBJ2-7	TGTGCCAGCAGTTTATCTGGGGCAACCTACGAGCAGTACTTC	CASSLSGATYEQYF
TRBV29-1	NA	NA	TRBJ2-1	TGCAGCGTCCCGGTTTCTACCTACAATGAGCAGTTCTTC	CSVPVSTYNEQFF
TRBV18	TRBD1	once	TRBJ2-2	TGTGCCAGCTCACGCACACCGGGACAGGGGGCCGGGGAGCTGTTTTTT	CASSRTPGQGAGELFF
TRBV12-3/TRBV12-4	NA	once	TRBJ1-2	TGTGCCAGCAGTCCGGGATTCGATTATGGCTACACCTTC	CASSPGFDYGYTF
TRBV10-2	NA	NA	TRBJ2-7	TGCGCCAGCAGTTTAGCGGAACACTACGAGCAGTACTTC	CASSLAEHYEQYF
TRBV7-6	NA	NA	TRBJ1-6	TGTGCCAGCAGCCCAAGCGGGGGAAGTTCACCCCTCCACTTT	CASSPSGGSSPLHF
TRBV15	TRBD1	once	TRBJ1-5	TGTGCCACCAGCAGAGTACAGGGGGCTGATCAGCCCCAGCATTTT	CATSRVQGADQPQHF
TRBV5-1	TRBD2	NA	TRBJ2-5	TGCGCCAGCAGCTTAGGGACTAGCGGCCCTAGTCTAGAGACCCAGTACTTC	CASSLGTSGPSLETQYF